The 21 T cell receptor beta chains below come from one sample, sequenced in a study of CD8+CD57+ T cells in acquired aplastic anemia. In patients chosen for sequencing, flow cytometry had shown CD8+CD57+ cell expansion. The template used for profiling TCR beta VDJ and CDR3 was genomic DNA. MiXCR, applied by TCRdb to the reads, yields one record per CDR3 protein. This sample has 250,000 to 350,000 distinct CDR3 sequences; approximately 58% occur once, and the top ten carry 1.3%. The sequencing input was sorted CD4+, CD8+, or CD8+CD57+ T cells (not recorded which) from PBMCs. These receptor sequences come from a human donor with aplastic anemia.

This chain links TRBV5-1 with TRBJ1-5, with D possibly matching TRBD1 (6 bases). The CDR3 runs 14 residues. Germline V gives CDR1 SGHRS, CDR2 YFSETQ. Trimming shortened V by 4 bases and J by 5 bases, and 13 bases separated the two germline ends. This CDR3 is CASSVTGLYQPQHF. The CDR3 DNA reads as TGCGCCAGCAGCGTTACAGGGTTGTATCAGCCCCAGCATTTT. Filled out from reference TRBV5-1 and TRBJ1-5, the complete variable domain reads KAGVTQTPRYLIKTRGQQVTLSCSPISGHRSVSWYQQTPGQGLQFLFEYFSETQRNKGNFPGRFSGRQFSNSRSEMNVSTLELGDSALYLCASSVTGLYQPQHFGDGTRLSIL.

The rearrangement uses TRBV7-8 and TRBJ2-7, with 8 bases aligning to TRBD2. The germline V gene encodes CDR1 SGHVS and CDR2 FQNEAQ. The J segment lost 2 bases and the V segment lost 3 bases, leaving 3 bases of the junction unmatched. The CDR3 runs 14 residues. CDR3 DNA sequence: TGTGCCAGCAGCTTCGGGGGGGGTGCCTACGAGCAGTACTTC. This translates into CASSFGGGAYEQYF.

This clonotype showed up many times. The V call is TRBV6-1, the J call TRBJ1-1; D gene unclear. The CDR3 contains 14 residues. Germline V gives CDR1 MNHNS, CDR2 SASEGT. Trimming removed 5 bases from V and 0 bases from J, with 10 bases in between. CDR3 loop: CASSIVEMNTEAFF. CDR3 bases: TGTGCCAGCAGTATTGTAGAAATGAACACTGAAGCTTTCTTT.

This clonotype was seen many times. The CDR3 sequence: CASSFGGEPYNEQFF. The CDR3 DNA follows: TGCGCCAGCAGCTTTGGGGGGGAGCCGTACAATGAGCAGTTCTTC. The chain joins TRBV5-1 to TRBJ2-1; 7 bases are shared with TRBD2. This CDR3 is 15 amino acids long. Trimming at V came to 2 bases and at J to 4 bases, leaving 6 bases not matched to a gene. CDR1 and CDR2 (germline): SGHRS, YFSETQ.

The CDR3 DNA follows: TGCGCCAGCAGCCCGGACAGTTTATCCTACGAGCAGTACTTC. Translation gives CASSPDSLSYEQYF. The rearrangement uses TRBV5-1 and TRBJ2-7, with a weak D call TRBD1 (6 bases). The germline V and J ends were trimmed by 4 bases and 1 base, with 12 bases remaining between them. Germline-derived CDR1 and CDR2 are SGHRS and YFSETQ. The CDR3 is made up of 14 amino acids.

Only a few counts were recorded for this clonotype. This chain connects TRBV12-5 to TRBJ2-1, with D unresolved. This CDR3 spans 12 amino acids. CDR1 and CDR2 from the germline V gene are LGHNT and FRNRAP. With 2 bases removed from V and 3 bases from J, the gap between germline ends came to 2 bases. CDR3: CASGLFYNEQFF. CDR3 nucleotide sequence: TGTGCTAGTGGTTTGTTCTACAATGAGCAGTTCTTC.

The V gene is TRBV2, the J gene TRBJ1-3; 7 bases line up with TRBD1. Germline values: CDR1 SNHLY, CDR2 FYNNEI. This CDR3 is built from 15 residues. The J segment lost 4 bases and the V segment lost 6 bases, leaving 9 bases of the junction unmatched. The CDR3 DNA reads as TGTGCCAGCAGGTTGAGACAGGGCGGAGGAAACACCATATATTTT. It specifies CASRLRQGGGNTIYF.

This chain uses TRBV7-6 with TRBJ2-2, with D possibly TRBD2 on 6 matching bases. Germline assignment: CDR1 SGHVS and CDR2 FNYEAQ. Trimming took off 5 bases at V and 2 bases at J, with 9 bases between the two ends. This CDR3 has 14 amino acids. CDR3 sequence: CASSGGRNTGELFF. CDR3 sequence (DNA): TGTGCCAGCAGCGGGGGGAGAAACACCGGGGAGCTGTTTTTT.

This clonotype was detected a few times. This sequence joins TRBV10-3 and TRBJ1-6; TRBD1 might be the D (5 bases). This CDR3 contains 13 residues. Germline V CDR1 and CDR2: ENHRY, SYGVKD. V was pared by 8 bases and J by 4 bases, with 9 bases between. The CDR3 DNA sequence: TGTGCCATCCGGTGGGGGTATAATTCACCCCTCCACTTT. It translates to CAIRWGYNSPLHF.

The rearrangement links TRBV12-3 or TRBV12-4 to TRBJ2-1, with 7 nucleotides matching TRBD2. V shed 6 bases and J 4 bases; nucleotides not matched to a gene: 15. The CDR3 totals 17 residues. The CDR3 DNA sequence: TGTGCCAGCAGCTCGCGGACCGGGACTACCGCGTACAATGAGCAGTTCTTC. Amino acids: CASSSRTGTTAYNEQFF.

Only a few counts were recorded for this clonotype. V and J are TRBV7-2 and TRBJ2-7; perhaps TRBD1 as D (6 bases). Germline V CDR1 and CDR2: SGHTA, FQGNSA. This CDR3 is 13 amino acids long. Trimming shortened V by 4 bases and J by 3 bases, and 10 bases separated the two germline ends. CDR3 nucleotides: TGTGCCAGCAGCTCAACAGGGAACTACGAGCAGTACTTC. This gives the protein CASSSTGNYEQYF.

This clonotype was detected only a few times. The CDR3 DNA reads as TGTGCCACCAGCACAAGACAGGGCGAAAAACTGTTTTTT. Translating gives CATSTRQGEKLFF. V gene TRBV15 combines with J gene TRBJ1-4; the match to TRBD1 covers 7 bases. The CDR3 has 13 amino acids. The V segment lost 4 bases and the J segment 8 bases; nucleotides outside the gene matches: 4. The germline V gene has CDR1 LNHNV and CDR2 YYDKDF (reference sequence).

The rearrangement links TRBV5-4 to TRBJ1-1, with D possibly matching TRBD1 (6 bases). Germline V gene sequence: CDR1 SGHNT, CDR2 YYREEE (reference sequence). V shed 9 bases and J shed 2 bases, with 11 bases lying between them. The CDR3 is 12 amino acids. CDR3 sequence: CATQGHNTEAFF. For the CDR3, the DNA is TGTGCCACCCAGGGGCACAACACTGAAGCTTTCTTT.

This clonotype was counted only a few times. This rearrangement joins TRBV2 to TRBJ1-6, with D unresolved. V was pared by 0 bases and J by 7 bases, with 13 bases between. There are 16 residues in the CDR3. Germline V CDR1 and CDR2: SNHLY, FYNNEI. Written as DNA, the CDR3 is TGTGCCAGCAGTGAAGCAGGAGGGCGCCAGAATTCACCCCTCCACTTT. This translates into CASSEAGGRQNSPLHF.

The chain uses TRBV10-3 and TRBJ2-7; D is undetermined. The germline gives CDR1 ENHRY, CDR2 SYGVKD. The CDR3 has 11 residues. V was cut by 6 bases and J by 4 bases, with 7 bases left in between. The CDR3: CAIRSQYEQYF. CDR3 DNA sequence: TGTGCCATCAGGAGCCAGTACGAGCAGTACTTC.

This clonotype showed up many times. The chain is built from TRBV20-1 and TRBJ1-1; 10 positions match TRBD1. J gave up 7 bases and V 1 base, and 6 bases lay outside the gene matches. CDR3 length equals 14 residues. CDR1 and CDR2 (germline): DFQATT, SNEGSKA (reference sequence). This CDR3 reads CSARGGQGVFEAFF. CDR3 DNA sequence: TGCAGTGCTAGAGGTGGACAGGGGGTGTTTGAAGCTTTCTTT.

This clonotype was found a few times. The chain joins TRBV9 to TRBJ2-7; D may match TRBD1 or TRBD2 (6 bases each). This CDR3 contains 14 residues. Germline V gives CDR1 SGDLS, CDR2 YYNGEE. Trimming took off 7 bases at V and 1 base at J, with 15 bases between the two ends. The CDR3 DNA reads as TGTGCCAGCGCTAAGGGGGGCTTATCCTACGAGCAGTACTTC. Translated, it gives CASAKGGLSYEQYF.

On this clonotype itself: An end of the junction differs from the germline gene, which may be a read error. The chain recombines TRBV2 with TRBJ1-4; 8 bases are shared with TRBD1. Germline V CDR1 and CDR2: SNHLY, FYNNEI. The CDR3 is 13 amino acids. CDR3 bases: TGTGCCTCACAGGGGGTAACTAATGAAAACCTGTTTTTT. Translation gives CASQGVTNENLFF.

This clonotype has just a few counts. A read error is possible here, since a much larger clone lies one base away. The rearrangement joins TRBV6-5 to TRBJ1-1, with D possibly TRBD1 on 5 matching bases. Germline lookup yields CDR1 MNHEY and CDR2 SVGAGI. This CDR3 contains 13 residues. CDR3 in amino acids: CASNRGSNTGAFF. CDR3 DNA sequence: TGTGCCAGCAACCGGGGGTCGAACACTGGAGCTTTCTTT.

This clonotype turned up a few times. Since no conserved phenylalanine or tryptophan closes the CDR3, a read error is the likely cause. It is unclear where the CDR3 begins or ends on the DNA, so no DNA is shown, and the CDR3 is as TCRdb lists it. The chain couples TRBV20-1 to TRBJ2-5; the DNA was not compared with TRBD2, the D call given in the table. Inclusive of both ends, the CDR3 amounts to 10 amino acids. Germline-derived CDR1 and CDR2 are DFQATT and SNEGSKA (reference sequence). The CDR3 loop is CSARGDFGGL.

This clonotype has a count of ten or more. The chain combines TRBV19 with TRBJ2-3; a weak D match, TRBD1 (6 bases). Trimming removed 5 bases from V and 6 bases from J, with 18 bases in between. The CDR3 runs to 15 residues. Germline CDR1 and CDR2: LNHDA and SQIVND (reference sequence). The CDR3, as DNA: TGTGCCAGTAGTGAGACAGGTTCCCAAATGGATACGCAGTATTTT. Its protein product is CASSETGSQMDTQYF. Full variable domain (remainder filled in from reference TRBV19 and TRBJ2-3): DGGITQSPKYLFRKEGQNVTLSCEQNLNHDAMYWYRQDPGQGLRLIYYSQIVNDFQKGDIAEGYSVSREKKESFPLTVTSAQKNPTAFYLCASSETGSQMDTQYFGPGTRLTVL.